This TCR beta chain was captured by sequencing in a study of identical twins. After template switching added a universal primer site, the resulting cDNA carried unique molecular identifiers. TCRdb called the 5' RACE reads again in MiXCR, with one record for every CDR3 protein. The profile shows around 140,000 distinct CDR3 sequences, roughly 3.5% of them singletons. Whole-study findings and limits: Findings came from cross-sectional statistics, without long-term follow-up of donors. Surplus twin overlap in beta out-of-frame sequences was less pronounced.

This clonotype has a count of ten or more. Antigen specificity is unknown. Material: memory T cells sorted from blood. The receptor's source is a man aged 18 to 35 in good health.

The CDR3 loop is CASSPGGGTDTQYF. In DNA, the CDR3 is TGCGCCAGCAGCCCCGGAGGGGGCACAGATACGCAGTATTTT. The chain employs TRBV5-1 and TRBJ2-3, with a possible D match to TRBD2 (6 bases). V gave up 4 bases and J gave up 1 base, with 10 bases separating them. Germline V gene data show CDR1 as SGHRS and CDR2 as YFSETQ. The CDR3 runs to 14 residues. Supplemented by reference TRBV5-1 and TRBJ2-3, the full variable domain reads KAGVTQTPRYLIKTRGQQVTLSCSPISGHRSVSWYQQTPGQGLQFLFEYFSETQRNKGNFPGRFSGRQFSNSRSEMNVSTLELGDSALYLCASSPGGGTDTQYFGPGTRLTVL.